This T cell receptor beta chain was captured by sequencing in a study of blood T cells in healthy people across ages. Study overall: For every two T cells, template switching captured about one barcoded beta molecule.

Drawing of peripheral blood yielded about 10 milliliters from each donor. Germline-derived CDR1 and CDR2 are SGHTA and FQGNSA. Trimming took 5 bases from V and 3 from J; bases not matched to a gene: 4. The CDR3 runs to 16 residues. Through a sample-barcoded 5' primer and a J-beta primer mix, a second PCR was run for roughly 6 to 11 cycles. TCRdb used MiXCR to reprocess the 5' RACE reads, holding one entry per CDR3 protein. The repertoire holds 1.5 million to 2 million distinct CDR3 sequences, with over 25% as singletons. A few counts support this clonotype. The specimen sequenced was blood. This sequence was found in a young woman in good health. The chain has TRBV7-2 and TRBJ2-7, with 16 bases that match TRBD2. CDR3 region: CASSKGLAGGLYEQYF. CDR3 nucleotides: TGTGCCAGCAGCAAGGGACTAGCGGGAGGGCTCTACGAGCAGTACTTC.